The 22 T cell receptor beta chains given below trace back to one sample, sequenced in a study of identical twins (dated by TCRdb to about 2016). Library generation was performed with 5' RACE. The reads were generated on an Illumina HiSeq 2000. Starting from the raw public reads, TCRdb applied fastp trimming at Q25, assembled clones with MiXCR and retained in-frame beta chains. One record per CDR3 amino acid sequence lists the most common genes and DNA. The sample table holds approximately 890,000 distinct CDR3 sequences, of which around an eighth were seen once. The ten top clones hold roughly 1.6% of the sample. The sample was also reused in another study, on yellow fever vaccine responses in identical twins.

The sample consisted of PBMCs. Receptor source: a woman aged 18-30 years in good health.

This chain uses TRBV5-6 with TRBJ1-5, with a tentative D call TRBD1 (6 bases). CDR1 is SGHDT and CDR2 is YYEEEE in the germline V gene. The CDR3 contains 16 residues. V was shortened by 2 bases and J by 0 bases, with 12 bases between the two germline ends. The CDR3 DNA follows: TGTGCCAGCAGCTTTACGGGACACGCTAGCAATCAGCCCCAGCATTTT. Protein sequence: CASSFTGHASNQPQHF.

V gene TRBV4-1 combines with J gene TRBJ1-1; D may be TRBD1 (6 bases). V lost 5 bases to trimming and J lost 2 bases, with 18 bases between them. Germline-derived CDR1 and CDR2 are MGHRA and YSYEKL. The CDR3 loop spans 16 amino acids. This CDR3 reads CASSAWQRGSNTEAFF. Written as DNA, the CDR3 is TGCGCCAGCAGCGCATGGCAGAGGGGGAGTAACACTGAAGCTTTCTTT.

The chain uses TRBV24-1 and TRBJ2-1; D is ambiguous. V was cut by 3 bases and J by 1 base, with 9 bases left in between. The CDR3 is 15 amino acids. Germline V gene sequence: CDR1 KGHDR, CDR2 SFDVKD. The CDR3 region is CATSDDGVSYNEQFF. The CDR3, as DNA: TGTGCCACCAGTGATGATGGGGTTTCCTACAATGAGCAGTTCTTC.

The chain combines TRBV10-3 with TRBJ1-3; TRBD1 aligns across 7 bases. The trim removed 5 bases at V and 3 bases at J, leaving 4 bases unmatched. The CDR3 has 14 amino acids. CDR1 ENHRY and CDR2 SYGVKD come from the germline V gene. The CDR3 DNA follows: TGTGCCATCAGTACAGGGGAGTATGGAAACACCATATATTTT. Translation: CAISTGEYGNTIYF.

V gene TRBV5-5 combines with J gene TRBJ2-7; a weak D match, TRBD2 (5 bases). V was pared by 1 base and J by 3 bases, with 17 bases between. From germline, CDR1 is SGHKS and CDR2 YYEKEE (reference sequence). This CDR3 comprises 16 residues. The CDR3 here is CASSLPKSGNNYEQYF. The CDR3, as DNA: TGTGCCAGCAGCTTGCCGAAGTCGGGGAATAACTACGAGCAGTACTTC.

This clonotype was detected only a few times. V is TRBV7-9 and J is TRBJ2-2; unclear D gene. The V gene lost 5 bases and the J gene lost 6 bases, with 19 bases spanning the gap. From germline, CDR1 is SEHNR and CDR2 FQNEAQ (reference sequence). This CDR3 spans 16 amino acids. The CDR3 DNA follows: TGTGCCAGCAGCACTATCCCCAGCCCGGTGGCCGGGGAGCTGTTTTTT. It specifies CASSTIPSPVAGELFF.

This clonotype turned up a few times. V gene TRBV15 combines with J gene TRBJ1-6; 9 bases are shared with TRBD1. The CDR3 length is 14 residues. The germline gives CDR1 LNHNV, CDR2 YYDKDF (reference sequence). Trimming at V came to 2 bases and at J to 9 bases, leaving 2 bases not matched to a gene. CDR3 bases: TGTGCCACCAGCAGACGGGACAGGGTTTCACCCCTCCACTTT. Protein sequence: CATSRRDRVSPLHF.

This clonotype was seen more than once but under ten times. The chain employs TRBV19 and TRBJ2-1; D unclear. The V and J ends lost 5 bases and 0 bases respectively, with 5 bases between them. CDR1 and CDR2 (germline): LNHDA, SQIVND (reference sequence). The CDR3 is 13 residues long. The CDR3 DNA reads TGTGCCAGTAGTGCGGTCTCCTACAATGAGCAGTTCTTC. Encoded protein: CASSAVSYNEQFF. The variable domain in full, with the rest retrieved from reference TRBV19 and TRBJ2-1, is DGGITQSPKYLFRKEGQNVTLSCEQNLNHDAMYWYRQDPGQGLRLIYYSQIVNDFQKGDIAEGYSVSREKKESFPLTVTSAQKNPTAFYLCASSAVSYNEQFFGPGTRLTVL.

This clonotype was seen more than once but under ten times. The chain joins TRBV12-3 or TRBV12-4 to TRBJ1-1; D unresolved. The CDR3 runs to 14 residues. Between the trimmed V and J ends, which lost 3 bases and 3 bases, there was a span of 11 bases. CDR3 loop: CASSFQARHTEAFF. The CDR3 nucleotides are TGTGCCAGCAGTTTCCAGGCCCGCCACACTGAAGCTTTCTTT.

This clonotype was detected many times. J is TRBJ2-7 and V is TRBV5-1; TRBD1 matches 10 bases. V shed 5 bases and J 6 bases; nucleotides not matched to a gene: 5. This CDR3 is built from 13 residues. Germline CDR1 is SGHRS and CDR2 is YFSETQ. CDR3: CASSPGTGVEQYF. The CDR3 DNA reads as TGCGCCAGCAGTCCCGGGACAGGGGTCGAGCAGTACTTC.

This clonotype showed up many times. The gene calls are TRBV20-1 and TRBJ2-1; 8 nucleotides align to TRBD2. The germline CDR1 and CDR2 sequences are DFQATT and SNEGSKA (reference sequence). The CDR3 covers 14 residues. V lost 3 bases to trimming and J lost 0 bases; unmatched junction nucleotides: 1. In nucleotides, the CDR3 is TGCAGTGCTAGCAGCGGGAGCTCCTACAATGAGCAGTTCTTC. Its protein product is CSASSGSSYNEQFF.

The chain joins TRBV20-1 to TRBJ2-2, with a possible D match to TRBD1 (6 bases). V lost 0 bases and J lost 0, with 26 bases in between. Germline values: CDR1 DFQATT, CDR2 SNEGSKA (reference sequence). The CDR3 is 21 residues long. The CDR3 loop is CSAREARADGQTASNTGELFF. The CDR3 DNA reads TGCAGTGCTAGAGAAGCTAGGGCCGACGGACAGACCGCCTCGAACACCGGGGAGCTGTTTTTT.

This clonotype has just a few counts. This chain links TRBV7-9 with TRBJ1-1, with 9 nucleotides matching TRBD1. The V segment lost 10 bases and the J segment 1 base; nucleotides outside the gene matches: 10. Per germline, CDR1 SEHNR and CDR2 FQNEAQ (reference sequence). The CDR3 contains 15 residues. The CDR3 nucleotides read TGTGCCACCTCCCCACGACAGGGGGAGAACACTGAAGCTTTCTTT. This codes for CATSPRQGENTEAFF.

In its sample, this clonotype was seen many times. The chain uses TRBV3-1 and TRBJ2-2; 12 nucleotides align to TRBD2. V was clipped by 4 bases and J by 5 bases; unmatched bases: 2. This CDR3 region has 15 residues. Looked up from germline, CDR1 is LGHDT and CDR2 is YNNKEL (reference sequence). The CDR3 bases are TGTGCCAGCAGCCGACTAGCGGGAGATACCGGGGAGCTGTTTTTT. Its protein is CASSRLAGDTGELFF.

This clonotype has just a few counts. V and J are TRBV7-3 and TRBJ2-7; 9 bases match TRBD2. With V trimmed by 3 bases and J by 2 bases, 5 bases remained unmatched. The V gene's germline CDR1 is SGHTA and CDR2 FQGTGA. The CDR3 extends over 15 amino acids. For the CDR3, the DNA is TGTGCCAGCAGCTTCCGTCGCGGGAGGGCCTACGAGCAGTACTTC. Translating it yields CASSFRRGRAYEQYF. The variable domain in full, completed from reference TRBV7-3 and TRBJ2-7, reads GAGVSQTPSNKVTEKGKYVELRCDPISGHTALYWYRQSLGQGPEFLIYFQGTGAADDSGLPNDRFFAVRPEGSVSTLKIQRTERGDSAVYLCASSFRRGRAYEQYFGPGTRLTVT.

This chain connects TRBV29-1 to TRBJ2-7, with unresolved D. Trimming left V 3 bases short and J 7 bases short, with 10 bases between. The CDR3 contains 11 residues. Germline V gene lookup returns CDR1 SQVTM and CDR2 ANQGSEA. The CDR3 DNA is TGCAGCGTTGAGTGGCTCGGGGAGCAGTACGTC. This sequence encodes CSVEWLGEQYV.

In its sample, this clonotype was seen a few times. An end of the junction does not agree with germline; a read error may underlie this. The gene calls are TRBV24-1 and TRBJ2-3, with 11 bases identical to TRBD2. The length of the CDR3 is 17 residues. The germline gives CDR1 KGHDR, CDR2 SFDVKD. CDR3 bases: TGTGCCAACAGTGGCCCTAGCGGGGGGACTAGCACAGATACGCAGTATTTT. This sequence encodes CANSGPSGGTSTDTQYF.

The chain employs TRBV4-1 and TRBJ1-2; TRBD1 aligns across 11 bases. Germline lookup yields CDR1 MGHRA and CDR2 YSYEKL. The CDR3 is 15 amino acids. Germline trimming cut 2 bases from V and 4 bases from J; bases unmatched to any gene: 3. CDR3 DNA: TGCGCCAGCAGCCAACCGGGACAGGGGGTCTATGGCTACACCTTC. As protein: CASSQPGQGVYGYTF.

This clonotype has just a few counts. The chain employs TRBV7-2 and TRBJ1-5; D is uncertain. Trimming removed 2 bases from V and 4 bases from J, with 9 bases in between. CDR1 and CDR2 (germline): SGHTA, FQGNSA. The CDR3 length is 14 residues. Written as DNA, the CDR3 is TGTGCCAGCAGCTTAAATTCCGGGAATCAGCCCCAGCATTTT. Its protein product is CASSLNSGNQPQHF.

This clonotype has more than one count but fewer than ten. The V and J genes are TRBV2 and TRBJ2-7; D might be TRBD1 or TRBD2, each matching 5 bases. Trimming took 6 bases from V and 0 from J, leaving 12 bases between them. The CDR3 covers 14 residues. Germline CDR1 and CDR2: SNHLY and FYNNEI. In DNA form, the CDR3 reads TGTGCCAGCAGGGTAGGGGACGTCTCCTACGAGCAGTACTTC. Encoded protein: CASRVGDVSYEQYF. Complete variable domain (other parts from reference TRBV2 and TRBJ2-7): EPEVTQTPSHQVTQMGQEVILRCVPISNHLYFYWYRQILGQKVEFLVSFYNNEISEKSEIFDDQFSVERPDGSNFTLKIRSTKLEDSAMYFCASRVGDVSYEQYFGPGTRLTVT.

V and J are TRBV2 and TRBJ1-1; D gene uncertain. V was clipped by 5 bases and J by 5 bases, with 15 bases between them. The CDR3 sequence is 14 residues long. The germline V gene encodes CDR1 SNHLY and CDR2 FYNNEI. The CDR3, as DNA: TGTGCCAGCAGTTACTCTCCGGCGGGGACTGAAGCTTTCTTT. It encodes CASSYSPAGTEAFF.

The chain couples TRBV12-3 or TRBV12-4 to TRBJ1-5; perhaps TRBD1 as D (6 bases). This CDR3 has 14 amino acids. Trimming left V 6 bases short and J 5 bases short, with 14 bases between. CDR3 coding DNA: TGTGCCAGCAGGTGGGGACACCTCGATCAGCCCCAGCATTTT. It encodes CASRWGHLDQPQHF.